The present entry profiles one TCR beta chain with its context. Its target is not known. RNA transcripts served as the template for amplifying TCR beta CDR3 regions. Primed by the HTBI set, a first-round RT-PCR was run on the TCR CDR3. TCRdb itself ran the multiplex PCR reads through MiXCR, one entry per CDR3 protein. This sample carries roughly 570,000 distinct CDR3 sequences, about half of them seen once, and the ten largest clones take around 20%. These data belong to a study of T cells in Graves' hyperthyroidism and ophthalmopathy. Study results and limitations: Among thyroid clonotypes expanded above 0.001, most also appeared in blood. The authors' 13 V-J model separated ophthalmopathy from stable hyperthyroidism.

Exclusion followed for patients with uncontrolled infection, other autoimmune disease, pregnancy or lactation. Every diagnosis used clinical symptoms, serum thyroxine and TRAb, thyroid ultrasound and orbital computed tomography. Germline loops: CDR1 DFQATT, CDR2 SNEGSKA (reference sequence). Trimming at V came to 5 bases and at J to 5 bases, leaving 10 bases not matched to a gene. This CDR3 has 16 amino acids. This receptor was obtained from an adult woman with Graves' disease, either hyperthyroidism or ophthalmopathy (not recorded which). The sample was peripheral blood or thyroid tissue (not recorded which). The chain couples TRBV20-1 to TRBJ1-6, with 9 bases aligning to TRBD1. The CDR3 loop reads CSASYTQGANNSPLHF. DNA for the CDR3: TGCAGTGCTTCTTACACACAGGGGGCGAATAATTCACCCCTCCACTTT.